Listed here is a single T cell receptor (beta chain). Its antigen is not yet known. No base quality information exists; no much larger clone differs at one position. Library generation was performed with the immunoSEQ multiplex PCR assay. In the authors' own workflow: A statistical classification framework was built for diagnosing cytomegalovirus status from the catalog of TCR beta chain sequences. As stored in TCRdb, this immuneACCESS dataset retains in-frame rearrangements with V and J assigned. A fraction of the clones does not appear; measured against another copy, unresolved V genes explain less than half of the discrepancy, and the remainder lacks a known reason. The V and J calls and clone size were taken over from that table, and D and trimming were inferred from the DNA. This sample is represented by more than 300,000 clones; roughly 85% of them were singletons. The ten largest clones add up to around 0.8% of the sample.

The data are from a study of cytomegalovirus exposure and HLA in healthy donors (dated by TCRdb to about 2017). For context, the study as a whole: According to a later analysis, one platform produced both the roughly 130 validation repertoires and the 666 repertoires of the first cohort. The study aimed to test whether signatures of past pathogen exposure could be identified by cataloging public T cell receptors. A separate validation cohort of 90 to 150 different subjects was used in addition to the approximately 610-subject first cohort. The study combined high-throughput TCR immunosequencing, statistical association of individual TCRs with disease status, and machine learning to predict cytomegalovirus infection status. What the research found in general, with its limitations: In a later analysis, TCRs clustered in the first cohort were found to also tend to co-occur in the roughly 130 validation repertoires, with around 94% of cluster scores above 0. In vitro tests confirmed that three of the cytomegalovirus-associated TCR beta chains recognize cytomegalovirus antigens. The classifier was reported to diagnose cytomegalovirus status with high specificity and sensitivity in both the original cohort and the validation cohort. While some public TCRs were present in many individuals, most TCR sequences turned up only very rarely across donors. A total of roughly 160 TCR beta chains were listed by the study as associated with cytomegalovirus. The authors suggested that the approach could potentially be generalized to other disease states and immunological phenotypes. All 120 or so repertoires were used to score co-occurrence in the validation cohort in a later analysis, because that analysis had no HLA typing for the cohort.

From cysteine to phenylalanine, the CDR3 is 16 amino acids long. Only the CDR3 DNA stays, 48 bases, in frame from base 1. The germline V gene (reference sequence) sets CDR1 to MNHEY and CDR2 to SMNVEV. Trimming takes 7 bases from V and 1 base from J, and the germline ends sit 18 bases apart. Donors formed part of the validation cohort, which comprised 120 or so subjects and was distinct from the first cohort of 666 subjects. The clonotype was recovered from a young woman in good health and CMV-seronegative. The sequenced material came from PBMCs. Recombination connected TRBV27 to TRBJ2-3; matching of 5 bases hints at TRBD2 as the D gene. The DNA is as follows: TGTGCCAGCAATCATTTCGGGATAGCTGGCACAGATACGCAGTATTTT. Its translation is CASNHFGIAGTDTQYF.